The T cell receptor beta chain described here comes from a study of T-cell memory formation after mild COVID-19. General study points: Contracting clones, day 15 to 85, had balanced CD4/CD8, and later expanders favored CD4+. Of the contracting clones, CD4+ ones lay mainly in CM and EM, and CD8+ ones in EMRA. Some clones that responded were present in memory (sampled pre-infection), which suggests cross-reactive memory joined.

The germline V gene encodes CDR1 SNHLY and CDR2 FYNNEI. V was cut by 4 bases and J by 6 bases, with 10 bases left in between. The CDR3 covers 12 residues. This clonotype was counted only a few times. The antigen remains undetermined. TCR alpha and TCR beta cDNA libraries carrying sample barcodes and UMIs came from 5'RACE with constant-segment primers. MiXCR was run by TCRdb on the 5' RACE reads, yielding one entry per CDR3 protein. The sample records more than 300,000 distinct CDR3 sequences, over 11% being singletons. This rearrangement joins TRBV2 to TRBJ2-7, with D possibly being TRBD1 or TRBD2 (5 bases each). Material: PBMCs or a T cell subset sorted from them (not recorded which). The sequence came from a man aged 18 to 30 who had mild COVID-19 (a few samples of this study predate the infection). Cell type and time point are not known. The CDR3 spells CASSGDPAEQYF. The CDR3 DNA sequence: TGTGCCAGCAGTGGGGACCCGGCCGAGCAGTACTTC.